A selection of T cell receptor beta chains follows, all from one sample in a study of blood T cell repertoires in COVID-19. Assay: immunoSEQ multiplex PCR; the TCRdb copy retains only in-frame clones and omits some. The top ten hold 1.5% to 2% of the sample, which has over 200,000 clones, roughly four fifths seen once. Material for sequencing was PBMCs or T cells enriched from blood (not recorded which). The receptors originated from a man aged 55 to 70 who had recovered from COVID-19. Both conserved end residues are part of each CDR3. D genes are given only for firm matches.

J: TRBJ2-4; V: TRBV19; D: -; DNA: TGTGCCAGTAGTATAAGGGGAGCCAAAAACATTCAGTACTTC; CDR3: CASSIRGAKNIQYF
J: TRBJ2-5; V: TRBV19; D: TRBD1; DNA: TGTGCCAGTAGTACCCGACAGGGGCGAAAAGAGACCCAGTACTTC; CDR3: CASSTRQGRKETQYF
J: TRBJ2-6; V: TRBV10-3; D: TRBD1; DNA: TGTGCCATCAGTGGAGCACCGGGACAGGGCAACTCTGGGGCCAACGTCCTGACTTTC; CDR3: CAISGAPGQGNSGANVLTF
J: TRBJ1-2; V: TRBV5-1; D: -; DNA: TGCGCCAGCAGCTTACAGCCCCTCTATGGCTACACCTTC; CDR3: CASSLQPLYGYTF
J: TRBJ2-1; V: TRBV7-2; D: TRBD2; DNA: TGTGCCAGCAGCTTAGGGCTAGCGGGGGGGTTGAATGAGCAGTTCTTC; CDR3: CASSLGLAGGLNEQFF
J: TRBJ1-2; V: TRBV3-1/TRBV3-2; D: TRBD1; DNA: TGTGCCAGCAGCCAAGATGTATTACAGGGGTTACGATCCGGCTACACCTTC; CDR3: CASSQDVLQGLRSGYTF
J: TRBJ1-2; V: TRBV11-2; D: TRBD1; DNA: TGTGCCAGCAGCCCCTCCTTGGACAGGGGGAGGTACTATGGCTACACCTTC; CDR3: CASSPSLDRGRYYGYTF
J: TRBJ1-4; V: TRBV15; D: -; DNA: TGTGCCACCAGCAGAGAAGCAGGGAATGAAAAACTGTTTTTT; CDR3: CATSREAGNEKLFF
J: TRBJ1-2; V: TRBV10-3; D: -; DNA: TGTGCCATCAGTGATGGCCAGGATGTCGGCTACACCTTC; CDR3: CAISDGQDVGYTF
J: TRBJ1-3; V: TRBV27; D: TRBD1; DNA: TGTGCCAGCAGTCTCACCGGGACAGGGATTGGAAACACCATATATTTT; CDR3: CASSLTGTGIGNTIYF
J: TRBJ1-6; V: TRBV2; D: -; DNA: TGTGCCAGCAGTGAAACCTCTGGACAGTATTATAATTCACCCCTCCACTTT; CDR3: CASSETSGQYYNSPLHF
J: TRBJ2-2; V: TRBV7-9; D: TRBD1; DNA: TGTGCCAGCAGCCGGAAAGGCCAAACAGGGGAAGGAAACACCGGGGAGCTGTTTTTT; CDR3: CASSRKGQTGEGNTGELFF
J: TRBJ1-3; V: TRBV7-6; D: -; DNA: TGTGCCAGCAGCTTCGACAAATCTAAAGGAAACACCATATATTTT; CDR3: CASSFDKSKGNTIYF
J: TRBJ2-1; V: TRBV27; D: -; DNA: TGTGCCAGCAGTAGAACAGACTACAATGAGCAGTTCTTC; CDR3: CASSRTDYNEQFF
J: TRBJ1-5; V: TRBV9; D: TRBD1; DNA: TGTGCCAGCAGCGGAGGGACAGGTAATCAGCCCCAGCATTTT; CDR3: CASSGGTGNQPQHF
J: TRBJ1-1; V: TRBV4-2; D: TRBD1; DNA: TGTGCCAGCAGCCAAGAGGCGGGACAGCCATATCGCGAAGCTTTCTTT; CDR3: CASSQEAGQPYREAFF
J: TRBJ1-3; V: TRBV19; D: TRBD1; DNA: TGTGCCAGTAGTTATAGGACAGGGTCGGCTGTAAACACCATATATTTT; CDR3: CASSYRTGSAVNTIYF
J: TRBJ2-6; V: TRBV28; D: -; DNA: TGTGCCAGCACCCCTTCCATCCCCGGCTCTGGGGCCAACGTCCTGACTTTC; CDR3: CASTPSIPGSGANVLTF
J: TRBJ1-2; V: TRBV5-1; D: TRBD1; DNA: TGCGCCAGCAGCCCTGGACAGGGAGGTGGTGGCTACACCTTC; CDR3: CASSPGQGGGGYTF
J: TRBJ1-2; V: TRBV7-6; D: -; DNA: TGTGCCAGCAGCTTAGTAGAGGAAGCTAACTATGGCTACACCTTC; CDR3: CASSLVEEANYGYTF
J: TRBJ2-1; V: TRBV7-8; D: TRBD1; DNA: TGTGCCAGCAGCTTAGCGGGGGCAGGGGGCAATGAGCAGTTCTTC; CDR3: CASSLAGAGGNEQFF
J: TRBJ1-2; V: TRBV4-3; D: TRBD1; DNA: TGCGCCAGCAGGCGGGGCCGGGACAGGGGGTATGGCTACACCTTC; CDR3: CASRRGRDRGYGYTF
J: TRBJ1-1; V: TRBV18; D: TRBD1; DNA: TGTGCCAGCTCAGCCTCCACAACAGGGGCGAACACTGAAGCTTTCTTT; CDR3: CASSASTTGANTEAFF
J: TRBJ1-6; V: TRBV5-5; D: -; DNA: TGTGCCAGCAGCCTCCTCGGACAGCCCAATAATTCACCCCTCCACTTT; CDR3: CASSLLGQPNNSPLHF
J: TRBJ1-2; V: TRBV7-3; D: TRBD1; DNA: TGTGCCAGCAGCTTACAGGGGGGCTATGGCTACACCTTC; CDR3: CASSLQGGYGYTF
J: TRBJ1-2; V: TRBV5-1; D: TRBD1; DNA: TGCGCCAGCAGCTCGACAGGGGGATATGGCTACACCTTC; CDR3: CASSSTGGYGYTF